Following are 31 T cell receptor beta chains from one sample sequenced in a study of beta chain features in type 1 diabetes. Study conclusions and caveats: Shortening of TCRB CDR3s, moderate but significant, appeared in all four CD4+ subsets of Type 1 diabetes patients.

These TCRs' antigens remain unknown. The isolated RNA, all of it, was reverse transcribed, so expressed TCRB transcripts were what got sequenced. Generated by immunoSEQ multiplex PCR, the TCRdb table keeps only in-frame clones and is missing some. The sample holds 95,000 to 150,000 clones, 16% seen once. What was sequenced was central memory CD4+ T cells from blood. The receptors come from a man aged 25 to 45 with type 1 diabetes.

The V call is TRBV6-6, the J call TRBJ2-7; TRBD1 agrees at 7 bases. V shed 7 bases and J 0 bases; nucleotides not matched to a gene: 6. The CDR3 covers 14 residues. Germline CDR1 reads MNHNY; CDR2 reads SVGAGI (reference sequence). The CDR3 loop is CASIRRDSSYEQYF. CDR3 DNA sequence: TGTGCCAGCATCAGAAGGGACAGCTCCTACGAGCAGTACTTC.

This chain links TRBV5-6 with TRBJ2-7; tentative D call: TRBD2 (6 bases). The CDR3 runs to 13 residues. V was trimmed by 5 bases and J by 2 bases, leaving 11 bases between them. Germline CDR1 SGHDT, CDR2 YYEEEE. The CDR3 is CASRDYRAYEQYF. In nucleotides, the CDR3 is TGTGCCAGCAGGGACTATAGAGCCTACGAGCAGTACTTC.

This clone came up many times. The chain is built from TRBV4-3 and TRBJ1-2; no firm D call. V shed 4 bases and J shed 0 bases, with 12 bases lying between them. Germline CDR1 is LGHNA and CDR2 is YSLEER. This CDR3 is built from 15 residues. The CDR3 loop reads CASSPSPSANYGYTF. The CDR3, as DNA: TGCGCCAGCAGCCCGAGCCCAAGTGCTAACTATGGCTACACCTTC.

The rearrangement links TRBV5-1 to TRBJ2-2; the D is unclear. Trimming removed 4 bases from V and 3 bases from J, with 13 bases in between. CDR3 length: 15 residues. Germline CDR1 and CDR2: SGHRS and YFSETQ. The chain's CDR3 is CASSPDGSYTGELFF. The CDR3 DNA reads TGCGCCAGCAGCCCCGACGGGTCCTACACCGGGGAGCTGTTTTTT.

The chain employs TRBV7-9 and TRBJ1-2; a possible D gene is TRBD1 (6 bases). This CDR3 has 14 amino acids. CDR1 SEHNR and CDR2 FQNEAQ come from the germline V gene (reference sequence). Trimming stripped 0 bases from V and 8 bases from J, with 13 bases between. CDR3 in amino acids: CASSLADSNSGYTF. CDR3 coding DNA: TGTGCCAGCAGCTTAGCGGACAGTAATTCGGGCTACACCTTC.

This clone was picked up a small number of times. The rearrangement links TRBV7-8 to TRBJ2-3; D unresolved. CDR3 size: 15 residues. In germline, CDR1 is SGHVS, CDR2 FQNEAQ. With 4 bases removed from V and 1 base from J, the gap between germline ends came to 12 bases. The DNA for the CDR3 is TGTGCCAGCAGCTATTCGCGGTGGGGCACAGATACGCAGTATTTT. Protein product: CASSYSRWGTDTQYF.

This clone was counted between two and nine times. This chain uses TRBV29-1 with TRBJ1-1; 7 bases line up with TRBD1. The CDR3 runs 14 residues. The germline gives CDR1 SQVTM, CDR2 ANQGSEA. Germline trimming cut 7 bases from V and 4 bases from J; bases unmatched to any gene: 12. The CDR3 is CSGYRQGGGTEAFF. CDR3 nucleotides: TGCAGCGGCTACCGACAGGGCGGGGGCACTGAAGCTTTCTTT.

In this sample, this clone turned up a few times. The chain uses TRBV29-1 and TRBJ1-2, with TRBD1 matching over 7 bases. CDR1 and CDR2 from the germline V gene are SQVTM and ANQGSEA. V lost 7 bases and J lost 2; bases outside the gene matches: 10. This CDR3 is 14 amino acids long. CDR3 DNA sequence: TGCAGCGGTGCTTCGACAGGGCCAAACTATGGCTACACCTTC. Protein product: CSGASTGPNYGYTF.

The J gene is TRBJ1-2, the V gene TRBV5-8; perhaps TRBD1 as D (6 bases). Deletions cut 4 bases from V and 4 bases from J, with 20 bases between. The CDR3 runs to 16 residues. Germline V lookup: CDR1 SGHTS, CDR2 YDEGEE. The CDR3 sequence: CASSPLDQQGIYGYTF. CDR3 nucleotides: TGTGCCAGCAGCCCCTTGGACCAACAGGGCATCTATGGCTACACCTTC.

This clone showed up just a few times. The chain links TRBV4-3 to TRBJ2-3, with no clear D. V shed 4 bases and J shed 0 bases, with 14 bases lying between them. The CDR3 contains 16 residues. Looked up from germline, CDR1 is LGHNA and CDR2 is YSLEER. The CDR3: CASSPARRTSTDTQYF. CDR3 nucleotides: TGCGCCAGCAGCCCCGCTAGAAGAACTAGCACAGATACGCAGTATTTT.

In its sample, this clone was seen a few times. V and J are TRBV4-2 and TRBJ2-7; TRBD2 might be the D (5 bases). CDR1 is LGHNA and CDR2 is YNFKEQ in the germline V gene. V lost 4 bases, J lost 5 bases, and 15 bases lay in between. The CDR3 covers 14 residues. The CDR3 is CASSPEASGDEQYF. In DNA form, the CDR3 reads TGTGCCAGCAGCCCGGAAGCGTCCGGGGACGAGCAGTACTTC.

This sequence joins TRBV18 and TRBJ2-1; D perhaps matches TRBD1 (5 bases). Deletions cut 5 bases from V and 0 bases from J, with 11 bases between. CDR1 and CDR2 from the germline V gene are KGHSH and LQKENI. The CDR3 consists of 15 residues. The CDR3 sequence: CASSDQQDSYNEQFF. CDR3 sequence (DNA): TGTGCCAGCTCAGATCAACAGGACTCCTACAATGAGCAGTTCTTC.

The chain has TRBV25-1 and TRBJ1-5; perhaps TRBD1 as D (5 bases). V was pared by 2 bases and J by 9 bases, with 8 bases between. In germline, CDR1 is MGHDK, CDR2 SYGVNS. CDR3 length: 12 amino acids. The CDR3 DNA is TGTGCCAGCAGTGAAAACCAGGGGCCCCAGCATTTT. The encoded protein is CASSENQGPQHF.

This clone was observed a handful of times. V usage is TRBV7-9 and J usage is TRBJ1-6, with 9 bases fitting TRBD1. Germline CDR1 reads SEHNR; CDR2 reads FQNEAQ (reference sequence). Germline trimming cut 4 bases from V and 10 bases from J; bases unmatched to any gene: 5. The CDR3 extends over 14 amino acids. CDR3 bases: TGTGCCAGCAGCTGGGGACAGGGCGAATCACCCCTCCACTTT. Translation gives CASSWGQGESPLHF.

The V call is TRBV29-1, the J call TRBJ2-1, with 8 bases that match TRBD1. With V trimmed by 3 bases and J by 3 bases, 7 bases remained unmatched. From germline, CDR1 is SQVTM and CDR2 ANQGSEA. The CDR3 is 15 residues long. CDR3 residues: CSVDGTGGIYNEQFF. CDR3 bases: TGCAGCGTTGATGGGACAGGTGGCATCTACAATGAGCAGTTCTTC.

This clone was counted a few times. The V gene is TRBV18, the J gene TRBJ2-5; D call uncertain. V lost 2 bases and J lost 5, with 6 bases in between. The CDR3 runs to 12 residues. Looked up from germline, CDR1 is KGHSH and CDR2 is LQKENI. CDR3 sequence: CASSPISETQYF. The CDR3 DNA is TGTGCCAGCTCACCAATTTCGGAGACCCAGTACTTC.

This clone was observed many times. One junction end disagrees with the germline gene, perhaps due to a read error. The chain carries TRBV7-2 and TRBJ2-1; 9 nucleotides line up with TRBD1. Germline CDR1 reads SGHTA; CDR2 reads FQGNSA. This CDR3 contains 15 residues. The CDR3 here is CASRLGQGFYNEQFF. In nucleotides, the CDR3 is TGTGCCAGCAGATTAGGACAGGGGTTCTACAATGAGCAGTTCTTC.

This clone was picked up a small number of times. This chain joins TRBV7-9 and TRBJ1-5, with D unclear. Per the germline V gene, CDR1 is SEHNR and CDR2 is FQNEAQ (reference sequence). This CDR3 has 13 amino acids. V was pared by 3 bases and J by 9 bases, with 12 bases between. CDR3 region: CASSFSASRPQHF. CDR3 bases: TGTGCCAGCAGCTTCTCGGCATCGCGGCCCCAGCATTTT.

This clone was seen a handful of times. The rearrangement links TRBV27 to TRBJ2-1; maybe TRBD2 (6 bases). In germline, CDR1 is MNHEY, CDR2 SMNVEV (reference sequence). The CDR3 is 17 amino acids. Trimming removed 4 bases at V and 0 bases at J, with 16 bases between. The CDR3, as DNA: TGTGCCAGCAGTTCGACCCCGGCGGGGAACTCCTACAATGAGCAGTTCTTC. Its translation is CASSSTPAGNSYNEQFF.

The rearrangement uses TRBV27 and TRBJ1-2, with 7 nucleotides matching TRBD1. This CDR3 region has 14 residues. Losses at the gene ends were 0 bases for V and 6 bases for J; bases not matched to a gene: 4. CDR1 and CDR2 (germline): MNHEY, SMNVEV (reference sequence). The DNA for the CDR3 is TGTGCCAGCAGTTTATCAGGGACAGACAATGGCTACACCTTC. Translating gives CASSLSGTDNGYTF.

In this sample, this clone turned up a few times. This chain uses TRBV30 with TRBJ1-4, with 7 positions matching TRBD1. Looked up from germline, CDR1 is GTSNPN and CDR2 is SVGIG (reference sequence). The CDR3 runs 14 residues. V dropped 3 bases and J dropped 4; count of bases not matched to a gene: 5. CDR3 sequence (DNA): TGTGCCTGGAGCGAGACAGGGAATAATGAAAAACTGTTTTTT. Amino acid sequence: CAWSETGNNEKLFF.

This clone was observed at least ten times. This sequence joins TRBV7-3 and TRBJ2-3; 8 bases line up with TRBD2. Unmatched junction bases numbered 6, after V lost 2 bases and J lost 5 bases. CDR1 is SGHTA, CDR2 FQGTGA, per germline. The CDR3 is 15 amino acids. The CDR3 DNA is TGTGCCAGCAGCTTAGTCGGGGGGGCCGTAGATACGCAGTATTTT. Residues: CASSLVGGAVDTQYF.

Of note for this clone: Other DNA sequences in this specimen translate into the identical CDR3. The CDR3 coding sequence is TGTGCCAGCAGCTTAAGAAGAGATCAGCCCCAGCATTTT. Translated, it gives CASSLRRDQPQHF. The genes are TRBV7-9 and TRBJ1-5; D is unclear. The V end lost 2 bases, the J end lost 5 bases, and 7 bases lay between the germline ends. Per germline, CDR1 SEHNR and CDR2 FQNEAQ (reference sequence). The CDR3 spans 13 residues. The whole variable domain, remainder taken from reference TRBV7-9 and TRBJ1-5, is DTGVSQNPRHKITKRGQNVTFRCDPISEHNRLYWYRQTLGQGPEFLTYFQNEAQLEKSRLLSDRFSAERPKGSFSTLEIQRTEQGDSAMYLCASSLRRDQPQHFGDGTRLSIL.

J is TRBJ2-1 and V is TRBV4-1; maybe TRBD2 (5 bases). Trimming cost V 7 bases and J 9 bases, with 22 bases left between them. The CDR3 totals 15 residues. Germline CDR1 MGHRA, CDR2 YSYEKL. The CDR3 sequence is CASKTAELTGGEQFF. The CDR3 coding sequence is TGCGCCAGCAAAACAGCGGAATTAACCGGAGGTGAGCAGTTCTTC.

In its sample, this clone was seen many times. The chain carries TRBV18 and TRBJ2-7; no firm D call. Trimming cost V 2 bases and J 2 bases, with 7 bases left between them. This CDR3 contains 13 residues. The germline gives CDR1 KGHSH, CDR2 LQKENI. The CDR3 loop reads CASSPRSTYEQYF. CDR3 coding DNA: TGTGCCAGCTCACCAAGGTCGACCTACGAGCAGTACTTC.

The chain combines TRBV10-3 with TRBJ2-3, with a possible D match to TRBD2 (6 bases). Germline loops: CDR1 ENHRY, CDR2 SYGVKD. The CDR3 loop spans 13 amino acids. V was shortened by 7 bases and J by 2 bases, with 10 bases between the two germline ends. The CDR3 DNA follows: TGTGCCATCATGGGACTTAACACAGATACGCAGTATTTT. This translates into CAIMGLNTDTQYF.

In its sample, this clone was seen a few times. The V call is TRBV29-1, the J call TRBJ2-1; D may be TRBD1 (5 bases). This CDR3 has 20 amino acids. Looked up from germline, CDR1 is SQVTM and CDR2 is ANQGSEA. Deletions cut 6 bases from V and 0 bases from J, with 30 bases between. Here the CDR3 DNA reads TGCAGCGTCGAAAAAAACTCCTATGGACAAGGACAATACTCCTACAATGAGCAGTTCTTC. This sequence encodes CSVEKNSYGQGQYSYNEQFF.

The chain has TRBV27 and TRBJ2-5; 14 bases align to TRBD2. Germline CDR1 and CDR2: MNHEY and SMNVEV (reference sequence). V trimming: 6 bases; J trimming: 3 bases; junction bases outside the gene matches: 6. The CDR3 contains 16 residues. This CDR3 is CASSPWTSGGKETQYF. The CDR3 DNA reads TGTGCCAGCAGCCCCTGGACTAGCGGGGGGAAAGAGACCCAGTACTTC.

For the CDR3, the DNA is TGTGCCAGCTCTCGGGACAGGGGGCAAGAGACCCAGTACTTC. The encoded protein is CASSRDRGQETQYF. V usage is TRBV6-5 and J usage is TRBJ2-5; 11 bases are shared with TRBD1. V was pared by 8 bases and J by 2 bases, with 4 bases of the junction left unmatched. The CDR3 is 14 residues long. Germline V gene sequence: CDR1 MNHEY, CDR2 SVGAGI.

The genes are TRBV21-1 and TRBJ1-2. TRBV21-1 is termed a pseudogene. This CDR3 contains 16 residues. CDR3 loop: CASSKRIGRGPYGYTF. DNA of the CDR3: TGTGCCAGCAGCAAACGGATAGGCAGAGGTCCGTATGGCTACACCTTC.

The rearrangement links TRBV12-5 to TRBJ2-1, with a possible D match to TRBD1 (6 bases). CDR3 size: 12 residues. Per the germline V gene, CDR1 is LGHNT and CDR2 is FRNRAP. The V and J ends lost 7 bases and 15 bases respectively, with 19 bases between them. The CDR3 coding sequence is TGTGCTAGTGCTGTAGATCAGGGGCAATCGTTCTTC. Translated: CASAVDQGQSFF.